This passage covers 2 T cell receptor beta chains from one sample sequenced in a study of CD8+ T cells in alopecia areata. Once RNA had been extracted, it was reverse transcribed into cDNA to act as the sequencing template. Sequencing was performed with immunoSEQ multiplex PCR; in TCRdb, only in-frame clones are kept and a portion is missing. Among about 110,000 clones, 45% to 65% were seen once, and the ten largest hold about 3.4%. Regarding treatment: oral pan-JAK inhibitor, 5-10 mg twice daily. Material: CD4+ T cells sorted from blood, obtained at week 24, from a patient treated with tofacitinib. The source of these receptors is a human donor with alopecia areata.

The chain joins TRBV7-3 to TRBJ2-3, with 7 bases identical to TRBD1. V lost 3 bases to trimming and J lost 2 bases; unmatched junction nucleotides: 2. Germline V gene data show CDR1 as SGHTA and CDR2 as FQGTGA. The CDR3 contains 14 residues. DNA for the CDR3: TGTGCCAGCAGCTTTGACAGGGCCACAGATACGCAGTATTTT. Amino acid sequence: CASSFDRATDTQYF.

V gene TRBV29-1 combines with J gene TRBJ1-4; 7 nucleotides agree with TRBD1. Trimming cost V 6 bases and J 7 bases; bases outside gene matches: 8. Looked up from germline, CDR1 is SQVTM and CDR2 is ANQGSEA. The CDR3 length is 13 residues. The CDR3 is CSVSGGRGEKLFF. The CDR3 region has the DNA TGCAGCGTATCAGGGGGGCGTGGTGAAAAACTGTTTTTT. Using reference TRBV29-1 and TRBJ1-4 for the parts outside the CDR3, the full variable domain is SAVISQKPSRDICQRGTSLTIQCQVDSQVTMMFWYRQQPGQSLTLIATANQGSEATYESGFVIDKFPISRPNLTFSTLTVSNMSPEDSSIYLCSVSGGRGEKLFFGSGTQLSVL.